This entry lists 8 T cell receptor beta chains sequenced from one sample in a study of cytomegalovirus exposure and HLA in healthy donors. Amplification used 60 Vbeta primers and 13 Jbeta primers. Generated by immunoSEQ multiplex PCR, the TCRdb table keeps only in-frame clones and is missing some. The sample contains roughly 130,000 clones, around 80% of which appear only once. The material sequenced was PBMCs. The receptor source for this set is a man aged 50 to 60 in good health and CMV-seronegative.

The rearrangement uses TRBV13 and TRBJ2-7, with 7 bases identical to TRBD1. The germline gives CDR1 PRHDT, CDR2 FYEKMQ (reference sequence). J lost 2 bases, V lost 2 bases, and 3 bases had no gene match. CDR3 length: 14 amino acids. The CDR3 DNA reads TGTGCCAGCAGCTTAAGGGACAGACCCTACGAGCAGTACTTC. Protein: CASSLRDRPYEQYF.

This rearrangement joins TRBV18 to TRBJ1-3; unclear D gene. CDR1 and CDR2 (germline): KGHSH, LQKENI. Trimming removed 3 bases at V and 0 bases at J, with 12 bases between. The CDR3 length is 16 residues. The CDR3 is CASSPSTRTSGNTIYF. The CDR3 DNA is TGTGCCAGCTCACCCTCAACACGAACCTCTGGAAACACCATATATTTT.

The V and J genes are TRBV6-5 and TRBJ2-7; 10 positions match TRBD1. J gave up 7 bases and V 4 bases, and 4 bases lay outside the gene matches. CDR1 is MNHEY and CDR2 is SVGAGI in the germline V gene. The CDR3 loop spans 13 amino acids. This CDR3 reads CASSWGQGFEQYF. In DNA form, the CDR3 reads TGTGCCAGCAGTTGGGGACAGGGGTTTGAGCAGTACTTC.

This clone was recorded only once. The V and J genes are TRBV5-1 and TRBJ2-2, with D tentatively TRBD2 (6 bases). This CDR3 contains 12 residues. Trimming stripped 3 bases from V and 6 bases from J, with 6 bases between. Per germline, CDR1 SGHRS and CDR2 YFSETQ. The CDR3 DNA reads as TGCGCCAGCAGCTGGGAGGCCGGGGAGCTGTTTTTT. Protein product: CASSWEAGELFF.

This sequence joins TRBV11-2 and TRBJ2-5, with D possibly being TRBD2 (6 bases). This CDR3 has 10 amino acids. Trimming stripped 5 bases from V and 13 bases from J, with 11 bases between. Germline V gives CDR1 SGHAT, CDR2 FQNNGV. The CDR3 spells CASSPGGLYF. The CDR3, as DNA: TGTGCCAGCAGCCCCGGGGGACTGTACTTC.

This chain links TRBV6-1 with TRBJ1-6; D is possibly TRBD1 (6 bases). The V and J ends lost 3 bases and 10 bases respectively, with 16 bases between them. CDR1 and CDR2 from the germline V gene are MNHNS and SASEGT. The CDR3 is 15 residues long. In DNA, the CDR3 is TGTGCCAGCAGTGATCCGGCCAGGGGTCCCTCACCCCTCCACTTT. Its translation: CASSDPARGPSPLHF.

In DNA form, the CDR3 reads TGTGCCAGCAGCTTAGGCGGGGCAGGGTTTGGCACTGAAGCTTTCTTT. Translating it yields CASSLGGAGFGTEAFF. The chain couples TRBV7-9 to TRBJ1-1; TRBD1 is a possible D gene (5 bases). The CDR3 loop spans 16 amino acids. Germline loops: CDR1 SEHNR, CDR2 FQNEAQ (reference sequence). V shed 1 base and J shed 4 bases, with 16 bases lying between them.

Only a few counts were recorded for this clone. The V call is TRBV4-3, the J call TRBJ2-3; 8 bases are shared with TRBD2. The CDR3 has 13 residues. The junction had 5 bases not matched to a gene; V was cut back by 4 bases and J by 8 bases. Germline V gene data show CDR1 as LGHNA and CDR2 as YSLEER. The CDR3 DNA sequence: TGCGCCAGCAGCCCTCTAGCGGGCGGTACGCAGTATTTT. It codes for CASSPLAGGTQYF.